These T cell receptor beta chains were read from a single sample in a study of response to subunit inactivated influenza vaccine. TCRdb processed the RT-PCR reads anew with MiXCR; each CDR3 protein has one entry. The repertoire includes 600,000 to 700,000 distinct CDR3 sequences, less than 15% of them detected once, and 7.5% to 8% sits in the top ten. Here the sequenced sample was PBMCs from blood, taken 14 days before vaccination. These receptors originate from a man in his forties or fifties who received an inactivated influenza vaccine. The CDR3 runs from the conserved cysteine through the conserved F or W. A D gene is named only where the DNA matches it firmly. Size tells how often a clone was seen (once, few, many) or the class of an expanded clone, and some rows leave it out.

v_call: TRBV29-1; j_call: TRBJ2-7; clone_size: many; d_call: -; cdr3_aa: CSVINSGSYEQYF; cdr3_nt: TGCAGCGTCATAAACAGTGGCTCCTACGAGCAGTACTTC
v_call: TRBV27; j_call: TRBJ2-7; clone_size: -; d_call: TRBD2; cdr3_aa: CASSLRTSGSGDEQYF; cdr3_nt: TGTGCCAGCAGCTTACGGACTAGCGGGAGCGGCGACGAGCAGTACTTC
v_call: TRBV4-1; j_call: TRBJ2-1; clone_size: -; d_call: TRBD1; cdr3_aa: CASSQPGQGRNEQFF; cdr3_nt: TGCGCCAGCAGCCAACCTGGACAGGGTAGGAATGAGCAGTTCTTC
v_call: TRBV7-2; j_call: TRBJ2-3; clone_size: -; d_call: TRBD2; cdr3_aa: CASSLASGGLNTQYF; cdr3_nt: TGTGCCAGCAGCTTAGCCAGCGGGGGACTCAATACGCAGTATTTT
v_call: TRBV29-1; j_call: TRBJ2-1; clone_size: many; d_call: TRBD2; cdr3_aa: CSVGGLAGYNEQFF; cdr3_nt: TGCAGCGTCGGCGGACTAGCGGGGTACAATGAGCAGTTCTTC
v_call: TRBV15; j_call: TRBJ2-5; clone_size: -; d_call: TRBD1; cdr3_aa: CATSREMTGRETQYF; cdr3_nt: TGTGCCACCAGCAGAGAGATGACAGGGAGAGAGACCCAGTACTTC
v_call: TRBV7-9; j_call: TRBJ2-2; clone_size: -; d_call: -; cdr3_aa: CADPGPVPTGELFF; cdr3_nt: TGTGCCGACCCGGGTCCTGTTCCTACCGGGGAGCTGTTTTTT
v_call: TRBV20-1; j_call: TRBJ1-5; clone_size: -; d_call: -; cdr3_aa: CSANPSRGFNQPQHF; cdr3_nt: TGCAGTGCTAACCCCTCGCGAGGTTTCAATCAGCCCCAGCATTTT
v_call: TRBV7-6; j_call: TRBJ2-7; clone_size: -; d_call: TRBD1; cdr3_aa: CASSLVSGTGTYEQYF; cdr3_nt: TGTGCCAGCAGCTTAGTGTCTGGGACAGGCACCTACGAGCAGTACTTC
v_call: TRBV12-3/TRBV12-4; j_call: TRBJ1-5; clone_size: few; d_call: -; cdr3_aa: CASANSNQPQHF; cdr3_nt: TGTGCCAGCGCGAACAGCAATCAGCCCCAGCATTTT
v_call: TRBV23-1; j_call: TRBJ2-3; clone_size: -; d_call: -; cdr3_aa: CASSQSDNNTDTQYF; cdr3_nt: TGCGCCAGCAGTCAATCCGATAACAACACAGATACGCAGTATTTT
v_call: TRBV7-2; j_call: TRBJ2-3; clone_size: -; d_call: TRBD2; cdr3_aa: CASSRSSGIIDTQYF; cdr3_nt: TGTGCCAGCAGCAGATCTAGCGGGATAATAGATACGCAGTATTTT
v_call: TRBV4-2; j_call: TRBJ2-1; clone_size: -; d_call: -; cdr3_aa: CASSQTQGNEQFF; cdr3_nt: TGTGCCAGCAGCCAGACCCAGGGCAATGAGCAGTTCTTC
v_call: TRBV5-6; j_call: TRBJ2-7; clone_size: few; d_call: TRBD2; cdr3_aa: CASSRRLAGGYEQYF; cdr3_nt: TGTGCCAGCAGCCGTAGACTAGCGGGTGGCTACGAGCAGTACTTC
v_call: TRBV13; j_call: TRBJ2-7; clone_size: -; d_call: TRBD2; cdr3_aa: CASSLREGREQYF; cdr3_nt: TGTGCCAGCAGCTTAAGGGAGGGTCGGGAGCAGTACTTC
v_call: TRBV7-2; j_call: TRBJ2-1; clone_size: -; d_call: -; cdr3_aa: CASRTTGGGDEQFF; cdr3_nt: TGTGCCAGCAGGACAACAGGGGGGGGTGATGAGCAGTTCTTC
v_call: TRBV15; j_call: TRBJ2-7; clone_size: many; d_call: -; cdr3_aa: CATSRSKYEQYF; cdr3_nt: TGTGCCACCAGCAGATCGAAGTACGAGCAGTACTTC
v_call: TRBV4-1; j_call: TRBJ2-7; clone_size: -; d_call: TRBD1; cdr3_aa: CASSQSGQGPYEQYF; cdr3_nt: TGCGCCAGCAGCCAGTCCGGACAGGGTCCCTACGAGCAGTACTTC
v_call: TRBV5-4; j_call: TRBJ2-2; clone_size: -; d_call: -; cdr3_aa: CASTEGGRANTGELFF; cdr3_nt: TGTGCCAGCACGGAGGGGGGGCGCGCGAACACCGGGGAGCTGTTTTTT
v_call: TRBV2; j_call: TRBJ1-1; clone_size: few; d_call: -; cdr3_aa: CASRISVSMNTEAFF; cdr3_nt: TGTGCCAGCAGAATCAGTGTCAGCATGAACACTGAAGCTTTCTTT
v_call: TRBV7-6; j_call: TRBJ2-5; clone_size: -; d_call: TRBD1; cdr3_aa: CASSPTDRGEGETQYF; cdr3_nt: TGTGCCAGCAGCCCCACGGACAGGGGTGAGGGAGAGACCCAGTACTTC
v_call: TRBV20-1; j_call: TRBJ1-1; clone_size: -; d_call: -; cdr3_aa: CSARAEAGATEAFF; cdr3_nt: TGCAGTGCTAGAGCCGAGGCGGGGGCCACTGAAGCTTTCTTT
v_call: TRBV4-2; j_call: TRBJ1-5; clone_size: many; d_call: -; cdr3_aa: CASSQGGSLVGLANQPQHF; cdr3_nt: TGTGCCAGCAGCCAAGGCGGGTCTCTAGTGGGGTTAGCCAATCAGCCCCAGCATTTT
v_call: TRBV28; j_call: TRBJ1-3; clone_size: few; d_call: -; cdr3_aa: CASSSTVENTIYF; cdr3_nt: TGTGCCAGCAGTTCGACAGTAGAAAACACCATATATTTT
v_call: TRBV4-1; j_call: TRBJ2-7; clone_size: few; d_call: -; cdr3_aa: CASSPNRTWDYEQYF; cdr3_nt: TGCGCCAGCAGCCCCAACCGGACATGGGACTACGAGCAGTACTTC
v_call: TRBV7-9; j_call: TRBJ2-5; clone_size: few; d_call: -; cdr3_aa: CASSLKGRDEETQYF; cdr3_nt: TGTGCCAGCAGCTTAAAGGGCAGGGACGAGGAGACCCAGTACTTC
v_call: TRBV7-2; j_call: TRBJ1-1; clone_size: few; d_call: -; cdr3_aa: CASSAGIKAFF; cdr3_nt: TGTGCCAGCAGCGCCGGGATAAAAGCTTTCTTT
v_call: TRBV5-1; j_call: TRBJ2-1; clone_size: -; d_call: TRBD2; cdr3_aa: CASTNPGTSSYNEQFF; cdr3_nt: TGCGCCAGCACCAACCCCGGGACTAGCTCCTACAATGAGCAGTTCTTC
v_call: TRBV12-3/TRBV12-4; j_call: TRBJ1-3; clone_size: few; d_call: TRBD1; cdr3_aa: CASSFDRGNTIYF; cdr3_nt: TGTGCCAGCAGTTTCGACAGGGGCAACACCATATATTTT